This T cell receptor (beta chain) was sequenced during a study of T-cell memory formation after mild COVID-19. The wider study: TCR clusters were largely donor specific.

General study results and limits: The CD4+ clones that contracted clustered mainly within CM and EM, and the CD8+ clones concentrated in EMRA. Pre-infection memory carried some responding clones, suggesting that cross-reactive memory joined.

In regard to this clonotype: What it binds is not known.

5'RACE with constant-segment primers yielded barcoded, UMI-tagged TCR alpha and TCR beta cDNA libraries. TCRdb recomputed calls from the 5' RACE reads with MiXCR, one row per CDR3 protein. This sample yields fewer than 500,000 distinct CDR3 sequences, of which 20% to 25% are seen a single time; 9.5% to 15% belongs to the top ten. This TCR was sampled from an adult woman who had mild COVID-19 (a few samples of this study predate the infection). Cell type and time point are not known. The material sequenced was PBMCs or a T cell subset sorted from them (not recorded which).

The CDR3 is CASSEPTGAEQYF. CDR3 bases: TGTGCCAGCAGTGAACCTACAGGGGCTGAGCAGTACTTC. The gene calls are TRBV25-1 and TRBJ2-7; the match to TRBD1 covers 7 bases. Trimming removed 2 bases from V and 7 bases from J; junction bases left unmatched: 5. The germline gives CDR1 MGHDK, CDR2 SYGVNS. The CDR3 extends over 13 amino acids.